This entry lists 8 T cell receptor beta chains sequenced from one sample in a study of blood T cell repertoires in COVID-19. TCRdb's table, derived via immunoSEQ multiplex PCR, lists solely in-frame clones and lacks some. Among under 450,000 clones listed, 75% to 90% were seen once. Sequencing was done on a sample of peripheral blood. All receptors come from a woman in her sixties or seventies with COVID-19, enrolled during active disease.

The V and J genes are TRBV12-3 or TRBV12-4 and TRBJ2-5; D is unclear. Between the trimmed V and J ends, which lost 1 base and 1 base, there was a span of 4 bases. This CDR3 contains 13 residues. The CDR3: CASSLGSQETQYF. Here the CDR3 DNA reads TGTGCCAGCAGTTTAGGTAGCCAAGAGACCCAGTACTTC.

V is TRBV14 and J is TRBJ1-6; possible D gene TRBD1, 6 bases. In germline, CDR1 is SGHDN, CDR2 FVKESK. Trimming removed 6 bases at V and 4 bases at J, with 10 bases between. CDR3 length: 14 residues. The CDR3 loop is CASSGQWYNSPLHF. CDR3 nucleotides: TGTGCCAGCAGTGGACAGTGGTATAATTCACCCCTCCACTTT.

The CDR3 nucleotides read TGTGCCAGCAGCACCCACCCGGGACAGCATAATTCACCCCTCCACTTT. It translates to CASSTHPGQHNSPLHF. The V and J genes are TRBV9 and TRBJ1-6; 7 bases fit TRBD1. The CDR3 is made up of 16 amino acids. CDR1 is SGDLS, CDR2 YYNGEE, per germline. J gave up 5 bases and V 4 bases, and 9 bases lay outside the gene matches.

This rearrangement joins TRBV6-6 to TRBJ1-1, with no clear D. In germline, CDR1 is MNHNY, CDR2 SVGAGI (reference sequence). V was shortened by 0 bases and J by 0 bases, with 8 bases between the two germline ends. The CDR3 covers 15 residues. CDR3 nucleotides: TGTGCCAGCAGTTACTCGAAGCCCCTGAACACTGAAGCTTTCTTT. This translates into CASSYSKPLNTEAFF.

This clone was found many times. This chain connects TRBV4-1 to TRBJ1-5; TRBD1 agrees at 9 bases. Germline V lookup: CDR1 MGHRA, CDR2 YSYEKL. The ends lost 1 base at V and 2 bases at J; junction bases unmatched: 0. The CDR3 runs to 15 residues. CDR3 nucleotide sequence: TGCGCCAGCAGCCAAGGGGACAGGGGCAATCAGCCCCAGCATTTT. Translation: CASSQGDRGNQPQHF.

The rearrangement joins TRBV5-6 to TRBJ1-2; weak D call: TRBD1 (5 bases). Trimming cost V 0 bases and J 7 bases, with 7 bases left between them. The CDR3 sequence is 12 residues long. Germline V gives CDR1 SGHDT, CDR2 YYEEEE. The CDR3 DNA reads as TGTGCCAGCAGCTTGGAGGGGTTTGGCTACACCTTC. Encoded protein: CASSLEGFGYTF. Using reference TRBV5-6 and TRBJ1-2 for the parts outside the CDR3, the full variable domain is DAGVTQSPTHLIKTRGQQVTLRCSPKSGHDTVSWYQQALGQGPQFIFQYYEEEERQRGNFPDRFSGHQFPNYSSELNVNALLLGDSALYLCASSLEGFGYTFGSGTRLTVV.

The CDR3 region is CASSVGTRETQYF. The CDR3 nucleotides read TGTGCCAGCAGCGTAGGTACCAGGGAGACCCAGTACTTC. This chain uses TRBV9 with TRBJ2-5; D uncertain. This CDR3 is built from 13 residues. Trimming shortened V by 0 bases and J by 5 bases, and 8 bases separated the two germline ends. The V gene's germline CDR1 is SGDLS and CDR2 YYNGEE.

The CDR3 region has the DNA TGTGCCAGCAGCCAAGATTCCACAGGGGTAAGGGGCACTGAAGCTTTCTTT. It encodes CASSQDSTGVRGTEAFF. This chain links TRBV3-1 (or the pseudogene TRBV3-2) with TRBJ1-1, with TRBD1 identical over 7 bases. The germline V gene encodes CDR1 LGHDT and CDR2 YNNKEL (reference sequence). This CDR3 spans 17 amino acids. Germline trimming cut 0 bases from V and 4 bases from J; bases unmatched to any gene: 11.